This TCR beta chain was found in a study of T cell repertoires in cytomegalovirus infection. Germline V gene lookup returns CDR1 SGHTA and CDR2 FQGNSA. The CDR3 is 18 amino acids. Trimming took 1 base from V and 3 from J, leaving 19 bases between them. Via MiXCR, TCRdb re-called the reads, giving one row per CDR3 protein. The sample carries roughly 190,000 distinct CDR3 sequences, 8.5% to 10% recorded once. By its share, this clonotype is medium-sized. The sequence was collected from a human donor in good health (CMV status not recorded). Some clones in this sample may be carry-over from other donors' samples. The chain recombines TRBV7-2 with TRBJ2-1; weak D call: TRBD2 (5 bases). The sequencing input was PBMCs. CDR3 in DNA: TGTGCCAGCAGCTTAGGCCCGCGGACTGGGCGAATCTACAATGAGCAGTTCTTC. Encoded protein: CASSLGPRTGRIYNEQFF.